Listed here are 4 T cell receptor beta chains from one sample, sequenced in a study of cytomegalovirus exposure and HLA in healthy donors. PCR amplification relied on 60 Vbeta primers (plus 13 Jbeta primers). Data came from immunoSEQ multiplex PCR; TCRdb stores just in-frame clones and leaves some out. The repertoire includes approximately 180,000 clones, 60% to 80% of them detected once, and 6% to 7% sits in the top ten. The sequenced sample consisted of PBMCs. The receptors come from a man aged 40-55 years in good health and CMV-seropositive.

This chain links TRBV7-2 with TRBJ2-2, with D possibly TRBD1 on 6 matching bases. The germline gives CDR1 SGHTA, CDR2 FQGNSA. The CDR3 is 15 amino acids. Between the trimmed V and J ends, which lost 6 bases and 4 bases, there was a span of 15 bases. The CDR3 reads CASRGQGWSTGELFF. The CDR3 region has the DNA TGTGCCAGCAGAGGGCAGGGGTGGAGCACCGGGGAGCTGTTTTTT.

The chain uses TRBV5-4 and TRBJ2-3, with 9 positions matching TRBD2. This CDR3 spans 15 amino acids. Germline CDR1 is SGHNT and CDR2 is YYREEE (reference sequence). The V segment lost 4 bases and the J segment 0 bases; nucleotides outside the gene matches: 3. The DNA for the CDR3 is TGTGCCAGCAGCCGAGGGACTAGCAGCACAGATACGCAGTATTTT. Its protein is CASSRGTSSTDTQYF.

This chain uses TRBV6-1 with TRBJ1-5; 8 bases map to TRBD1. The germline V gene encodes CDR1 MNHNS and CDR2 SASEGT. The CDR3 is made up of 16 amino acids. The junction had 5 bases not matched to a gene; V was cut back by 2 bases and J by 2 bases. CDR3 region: CASSEFGTGGNQPQHF. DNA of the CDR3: TGTGCCAGCAGTGAATTTGGGACAGGCGGCAATCAGCCCCAGCATTTT.

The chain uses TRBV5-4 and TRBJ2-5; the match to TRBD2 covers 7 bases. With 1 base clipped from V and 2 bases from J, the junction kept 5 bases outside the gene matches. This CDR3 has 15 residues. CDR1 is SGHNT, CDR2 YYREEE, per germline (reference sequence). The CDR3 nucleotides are TGTGCCAGCAGCTTGTTCGAAGCGGGGCAAGAGACCCAGTACTTC. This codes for CASSLFEAGQETQYF.